The 3 T cell receptor beta chains below were found in one sample sequenced in a study of immune heterogeneity within non-small cell lung tumors. Template input was genomic DNA from bulk tumor (around 630 ng per sample). Biopsies, several per primary tumor and spaced far apart, were collected during surgery. Patients underwent curative surgery for untreated, newly diagnosed non-small cell lung cancer. Multiplex PCR was performed with 32 V and 13 J primers, and it amplified TCR beta CDR3. Each CDR3 protein is one row after TCRdb ran MiXCR on the multiplex PCR reads. The sample contains approximately 4,400 distinct CDR3 sequences, about a fifth of which appear only once. The source material was lung tumor tissue. Receptors originate from a man in his sixties or seventies with non-small cell lung cancer.

The sample holds one count of this clonotype. A much larger clonotype is one base distant, so this may be a read error. The CDR3 spells CTSSGGQETQYF. CDR3 DNA sequence: TGCACCAGCAGCGGAGGACAAGAGACCCAGTACTTC. The V gene is TRBV5-1, the J gene TRBJ2-5, with D perhaps TRBD2 (5 bases). Germline V gene lookup returns CDR1 SGHRS and CDR2 YFSETQ. The CDR3 spans 12 residues.

The V gene is TRBV7-2, the J gene TRBJ2-1; D is unclear. Germline assignment: CDR1 SGHTA and CDR2 FQGNSA. The CDR3 is 14 amino acids. V was pared by 1 base and J by 3 bases, with 7 bases between. The CDR3 is CASSLDSVYNEQFF. The CDR3 DNA reads TGTGCCAGCAGCTTAGATTCAGTCTACAATGAGCAGTTCTTC.

On this clonotype: Given a much more abundant clone one base away, this may be a read error. The V and J genes are TRBV6-2 or TRBV6-3 and TRBJ1-4; 7 bases are shared with TRBD1. The CDR3 consists of 15 residues. Germline values: CDR1 MNHEY, CDR2 SVGEGT. CDR3 nucleotide sequence: TGTGCCAGCAGCGTTACCGGGACAGACAATGAAAGACTGTTTTTT. This sequence encodes CASSVTGTDNERLFF.